This T cell receptor (beta chain) originates from a study of blood T cell repertoires in COVID-19. Germline trimming cut 7 bases from V and 0 bases from J; bases unmatched to any gene: 23. Germline V CDR1 and CDR2: MDHEN, SYDVKM. The CDR3 totals 21 residues. The table came from immunoSEQ multiplex PCR; TCRdb's copy has only in-frame clones and leaves some out. The repertoire holds fewer than 350,000 clones, with approximately 87% as singletons. The chain employs TRBV28 and TRBJ2-2; 7 nucleotides match TRBD1. The receptor's source is a woman in her 30s with COVID-19, enrolled during active disease. The sample was peripheral blood. Here the CDR3 DNA reads TGTGCCAGCATTCCACAGCCCCTATCGGCAGGGGGAGTCCCGAACACCGGGGAGCTGTTTTTT. Its protein product is CASIPQPLSAGGVPNTGELFF.